The next 27 T cell receptor beta chains were all read from a single sample in a study of blood T cell repertoires in COVID-19. Here immunoSEQ multiplex PCR was the method, and the copy in TCRdb shows in-frame clones only, minus some. The sample records roughly 100,000 clones, less than 90% being singletons. Sequenced sample: peripheral blood. These receptors all stem from a human donor in a cohort sampled during active COVID-19.

This clone has a single count. The chain uses TRBV6-5 and TRBJ1-5; the D is unclear. This CDR3 contains 14 residues. Trimming took 4 bases from V and 4 from J, leaving 11 bases between them. Germline CDR1 MNHEY, CDR2 SVGAGI. The CDR3 is CASSSIGGNQPQHF. The DNA of the CDR3 is TGTGCCAGCAGTTCGATCGGAGGTAATCAGCCCCAGCATTTT.

J is TRBJ2-3 and V is TRBV11-2, with 11 nucleotides matching TRBD2. Trimming cost V 6 bases and J 1 base; bases outside gene matches: 15. The CDR3 consists of 19 residues. CDR1 and CDR2 from the germline V gene are SGHAT and FQNNGV. CDR3 amino acids: CASSNPGLAAQGGTDTQYF. CDR3 DNA: TGTGCCAGCAGTAACCCGGGACTAGCGGCACAAGGGGGCACAGATACGCAGTATTTT. The entire variable domain, with the rest obtained from reference TRBV11-2 and TRBJ2-3, is as follows: EAGVAQSPRYKIIEKRQSVAFWCNPISGHATLYWYQQILGQGPKLLIQFQNNGVVDDSQLPKDRFSAERLKGVDSTLKIQPAKLEDSAVYLCASSNPGLAAQGGTDTQYFGPGTRLTVL.

The chain couples TRBV27 to TRBJ1-5; no clear D. Germline V gives CDR1 MNHEY, CDR2 SMNVEV (reference sequence). Trimming took 4 bases from V and 12 from J, leaving 19 bases between them. The length of the CDR3 is 14 residues. The chain's CDR3 is CASSSPRASGIQHF. DNA for the CDR3: TGTGCCAGCAGTTCACCGCGAGCATCAGGTATCCAGCATTTT.

The rearrangement links TRBV4-3 to TRBJ2-7; 9 bases agree with TRBD1. Germline CDR1 LGHNA, CDR2 YSLEER. V gave up 4 bases and J gave up 4 bases; unmatched junction bases: 8. The CDR3 consists of 15 residues. Here the CDR3 reads CASSLGGQGTYEQYF. In DNA form, the CDR3 reads TGCGCCAGCAGCCTGGGGGGACAGGGAACGTACGAGCAGTACTTC.

The genes are TRBV12-3 or TRBV12-4 and TRBJ2-2; perhaps TRBD2 as D (6 bases). CDR3 length equals 13 residues. V shed 3 bases and J shed 5 bases, with 7 bases lying between them. Here the CDR3 reads CASSLEGTGELFF. The DNA for the CDR3 is TGTGCCAGCAGTTTGGAGGGAACCGGGGAGCTGTTTTTT.

The chain combines TRBV7-9 with TRBJ2-3, with D perhaps TRBD2 (6 bases). V dropped 2 bases and J dropped 13 bases, with 16 bases sitting between them. This CDR3 spans 13 amino acids. CDR1 and CDR2 from the germline V gene are SEHNR and FQNEAQ (reference sequence). The CDR3 DNA reads as TGTGCCAGCAGCTTAAGGGACTCGCCTTTAAAGTATTTT. Translated: CASSLRDSPLKYF.

The chain couples TRBV2 to TRBJ1-1, with D unclear. Germline lookup yields CDR1 SNHLY and CDR2 FYNNEI. CDR3 length equals 14 residues. Trimming cost V 1 base and J 6 bases, with 12 bases left between them. The CDR3 nucleotides are TGTGCCAGCAGTGAAGGGATGGCAGGCGCTGAAGCTTTCTTT. Amino acid sequence: CASSEGMAGAEAFF.

The rearrangement links TRBV7-2 to TRBJ1-2; perhaps TRBD1 as D (6 bases). V was pared by 0 bases and J by 8 bases, with 19 bases between. Per germline, CDR1 SGHTA and CDR2 FQGNSA. CDR3 length equals 16 residues. This CDR3 is CASSLAVGQGMGGYTF. The CDR3 DNA is TGTGCCAGCAGCTTAGCAGTAGGCCAGGGGATGGGGGGCTACACCTTC.

V and J are TRBV9 and TRBJ2-5; 8 nucleotides align to TRBD2. CDR3 size: 16 residues. V was pared by 3 bases and J by 5 bases, with 12 bases of the junction left unmatched. Germline V lookup: CDR1 SGDLS, CDR2 YYNGEE. The CDR3 loop reads CASSELSGGGWETQYF. Here the CDR3 DNA reads TGTGCCAGCAGCGAGCTAAGCGGGGGAGGGTGGGAGACCCAGTACTTC.

This clone has only one observation. The V call is TRBV9, the J call TRBJ2-3, with unresolved D. V was trimmed by 0 bases and J by 5 bases, leaving 13 bases between them. The CDR3 runs 15 residues. CDR1 SGDLS and CDR2 YYNGEE come from the germline V gene. In nucleotides, the CDR3 is TGTGCCAGCAGCGTAGATTCCGGTGGCGGAGATACGCAGTATTTT. Its protein is CASSVDSGGGDTQYF.

This clone occurred once. The chain's CDR3 is CASSLAKGQAEETQYF. The CDR3 bases are TGTGCCAGCAGCTTAGCGAAGGGACAGGCGGAAGAGACCCAGTACTTC. The V call is TRBV7-6, the J call TRBJ2-5, with 8 bases that match TRBD1. Germline trimming cut 0 bases from V and 3 bases from J; bases unmatched to any gene: 6. The CDR3 sequence is 16 residues long. Germline V CDR1 and CDR2: SGHVS, FNYEAQ.

The gene calls are TRBV5-1 and TRBJ1-4, with a tentative D call TRBD1 (6 bases). Germline V gene data show CDR1 as SGHRS and CDR2 as YFSETQ. CDR3 length: 13 residues. Trimming removed 2 bases from V and 14 bases from J, with 16 bases in between. The CDR3 nucleotides are TGCGCCAGCAGCTTAAACGCCGGGAGGGGGCTGTTTTTT. Amino acid sequence: CASSLNAGRGLFF. Using reference TRBV5-1 and TRBJ1-4 for the parts outside the CDR3, the full variable domain is KAGVTQTPRYLIKTRGQQVTLSCSPISGHRSVSWYQQTPGQGLQFLFEYFSETQRNKGNFPGRFSGRQFSNSRSEMNVSTLELGDSALYLCASSLNAGRGLFFGSGTQLSVL.

The chain has TRBV2 and TRBJ2-3; tentatively, D is TRBD2 (6 bases). The CDR3 covers 16 residues. Germline CDR1 SNHLY, CDR2 FYNNEI. Trimming took off 6 bases at V and 1 base at J, with 17 bases between the two ends. The DNA for the CDR3 is TGTGCCAGCAGCGCACCGAGCCCGGGAGGCACAGATACGCAGTATTTT. Encoded protein: CASSAPSPGGTDTQYF.

The genes are TRBV5-1 and TRBJ2-7, with TRBD1 identical over 9 bases. Trimming removed 5 bases from V and 2 bases from J; junction bases left unmatched: 5. The CDR3 sequence is 14 residues long. Germline V gives CDR1 SGHRS, CDR2 YFSETQ. The CDR3 loop is CASRVGTGPYEQYF. CDR3 in DNA: TGCGCCAGCAGGGTCGGGACAGGGCCCTACGAGCAGTACTTC.

V is TRBV18 and J is TRBJ1-3, with D maybe TRBD1 (5 bases). V was trimmed by 3 bases and J by 4 bases, leaving 19 bases between them. The CDR3 covers 17 residues. Germline CDR1 KGHSH, CDR2 LQKENI. The CDR3: CASSPSVQGFTGNTIYF. CDR3 bases: TGTGCCAGCTCACCTTCGGTCCAGGGCTTTACCGGAAACACCATATATTTT.

The genes are TRBV6-5 and TRBJ2-7; 10 bases match TRBD2. V lost 0 bases to trimming and J lost 6 bases; unmatched junction nucleotides: 2. The germline gives CDR1 MNHEY, CDR2 SVGAGI. This CDR3 is 14 amino acids long. The CDR3 bases are TGTGCCAGCAGTTACTCCCTAGCGGGAGTCGAGCAGTACTTC. It is translated as CASSYSLAGVEQYF.

This rearrangement joins TRBV4-3 to TRBJ1-2, with TRBD1 matching over 11 bases. J lost 8 bases, V lost 1 base, and 12 bases had no gene match. The CDR3 loop spans 17 amino acids. Germline V gene data show CDR1 as LGHNA and CDR2 as YSLEER. The CDR3 region is CASSQVFGTGGYNGYTF. For the CDR3, the DNA is TGCGCCAGCAGCCAAGTGTTTGGGACAGGGGGATATAACGGCTACACCTTC.

The genes are TRBV27 and TRBJ2-1; TRBD2 matches at 9 bases. After removal of 0 bases from V and 8 bases from J, the junction contained 17 bases not matched to a gene. This CDR3 has 19 residues. Per the germline V gene, CDR1 is MNHEY and CDR2 is SMNVEV (reference sequence). CDR3 protein: CASSLSTPSRGGLAYEQFF. CDR3 in DNA: TGTGCCAGCAGTTTATCGACTCCTTCGCGGGGGGGGCTGGCGTATGAGCAGTTCTTC.

J is TRBJ1-1 and V is TRBV7-9, with a possible D match to TRBD1 (5 bases). Trimming cost V 1 base and J 1 base, with 13 bases left between them. This CDR3 has 16 residues. Germline lookup yields CDR1 SEHNR and CDR2 FQNEAQ (reference sequence). CDR3 sequence reads: CASSLDYGGENTEAFF. DNA for the CDR3: TGTGCCAGCAGCTTAGATTACGGGGGGGAGAACACTGAAGCTTTCTTT. The whole variable domain, filled in from reference TRBV7-9 and TRBJ1-1, reads DTGVSQNPRHKITKRGQNVTFRCDPISEHNRLYWYRQTLGQGPEFLTYFQNEAQLEKSRLLSDRFSAERPKGSFSTLEIQRTEQGDSAMYLCASSLDYGGENTEAFFGQGTRLTVV.

This clone was detected only once. The chain combines TRBV5-4 with TRBJ2-7, with 11 bases aligning to TRBD2. The germline gives CDR1 SGHNT, CDR2 YYREEE (reference sequence). The CDR3 covers 16 residues. V trimming: 4 bases; J trimming: 6 bases; junction bases outside the gene matches: 12. The CDR3 bases are TGTGCCAGCAGCACTACCACTAGCGGGAGAATTGGCGAGCAGTACTTC. Encoded protein: CASSTTTSGRIGEQYF.

The rearrangement joins TRBV5-1 to TRBJ1-1, with D uncertain. V lost 2 bases, J lost 1 base, and 6 bases lay in between. The CDR3 consists of 13 residues. Germline V CDR1 and CDR2: SGHRS, YFSETQ. The CDR3 reads CASSLKQNTEAFF. CDR3 nucleotide sequence: TGCGCCAGCAGCTTAAAACAGAACACTGAAGCTTTCTTT.

The chain links TRBV7-9 to TRBJ1-6, with D unresolved. From germline, CDR1 is SEHNR and CDR2 FQNEAQ (reference sequence). Trimming took 1 base from V and 10 from J, leaving 14 bases between them. CDR3 length: 15 residues. Written as DNA, the CDR3 is TGTGCCAGCAGCTTAGGAGGACCGGGAGGGTCACCCCTCCACTTT. This translates into CASSLGGPGGSPLHF.

This clone was counted a few times. This chain links TRBV4-1 with TRBJ1-6; 10 bases agree with TRBD1. This CDR3 has 15 residues. V lost 1 base, J lost 9 bases, and 3 bases stayed unmatched. The germline V gene encodes CDR1 MGHRA and CDR2 YSYEKL. The CDR3 DNA reads TGCGCCAGCAGCCAAGGGGACAGGGGAGTTTCACCCCTCCACTTT. It translates to CASSQGDRGVSPLHF.

J is TRBJ1-2 and V is TRBV5-1; the D gene is possibly TRBD1 (6 bases). The V and J ends lost 2 bases and 0 bases respectively, with 20 bases between them. Germline assignment: CDR1 SGHRS and CDR2 YFSETQ. The CDR3 spans 18 residues. The CDR3 reads CASSFLAAGTPTNYGYTF. In DNA form, the CDR3 reads TGCGCCAGCAGCTTCCTTGCAGCCGGGACACCAACTAACTATGGCTACACCTTC.

J is TRBJ2-2 and V is TRBV3-1 (or the pseudogene TRBV3-2); D not resolved. The length of the CDR3 is 15 residues. V lost 0 bases to trimming and J lost 5 bases, with 10 bases between them. Germline CDR1 reads LGHDT; CDR2 reads YNNKEL (reference sequence). The CDR3 loop is CASSQDLIETGELFF. The CDR3 DNA reads as TGTGCCAGCAGCCAAGATCTAATAGAGACCGGGGAGCTGTTTTTT.

The chain joins TRBV7-9 to TRBJ2-2, with TRBD1 matching 8 bases. The CDR3 runs 15 residues. The V gene's germline CDR1 is SEHNR and CDR2 FQNEAQ (reference sequence). V gave up 7 bases and J gave up 7 bases; unmatched junction bases: 11. Written as DNA, the CDR3 is TGTGCCAGCACTGGGTGGACAGGGAAAGTCGGGGAGCTGTTTTTT. Its protein is CASTGWTGKVGELFF.

The gene calls are TRBV6-5 and TRBJ1-2; D is perhaps TRBD1 (5 bases). Looked up from germline, CDR1 is MNHEY and CDR2 is SVGAGI. The CDR3 is 12 residues long. V was trimmed by 2 bases and J by 7 bases, leaving 8 bases between them. The CDR3 nucleotides read TGTGCCAGCAGTTACACAGGCTTTGGCTACACCTTC. Residues: CASSYTGFGYTF.